This TCR beta chain originates from a study of T cell repertoires in cytomegalovirus infection. Study background: Carrying CMV and the relevant HLA type showed in public TCR beta signatures.

TCRdb re-analysed the reads in MiXCR, keeping a single row per CDR3 protein. The repertoire has about 740,000 distinct CDR3 sequences, 35% to 45% of them found once; the top ten carry under 3%. The table lists this clonotype with a few counts. The CDR3 length is 15 residues. Germline values: CDR1 DFQATT, CDR2 SNEGSKA (reference sequence). Trimming took 4 bases from V and 1 from J, leaving 15 bases between them. This TCR was recovered from a human donor in good health (CMV status not recorded). Some clones in this sample may be carry-over from other donors' samples. Sequenced input: PBMCs. This chain links TRBV20-1 with TRBJ2-3; tentatively, D is TRBD1 or TRBD2 (7 bases each). CDR3 loop: CSATRGGGRTDTQYF. CDR3 bases: TGCAGTGCTACCAGGGGGGGGGGCCGCACAGATACGCAGTATTTT.